This T cell receptor (beta chain) was found in a study of OX40 agonist ivuxolimab in advanced cancers. Overall study results and limits: No antigen was identified for the clonally expanded peripheral T cells. The CD4+ and CD8+ T cells in the blood had expanded clonally by week 6 at 0.1 to 3.0 mg/kg.

The germline V and J ends were trimmed by 0 bases and 0 bases, with 12 bases remaining between them. The germline CDR1 and CDR2 sequences are WSHSY and SAAADI. The CDR3 runs 16 residues. Generated by immunoSEQ multiplex PCR, the TCRdb table keeps only in-frame clones and is missing some. The sample records some 18,000 clones, around 85% being singletons. Concerning this clone: What it binds is not known.

Baseline was the first blood sampling point, followed by cycle 4 day 1 and cycle 7 day 1. This TCR was sampled from an adult with an advanced solid tumor such as melanoma, head and neck, liver or kidney cancer. V usage is TRBV10-2 and J usage is TRBJ2-7, with D perhaps being TRBD1 or TRBD2 (6 bases each). The material sequenced was CD4+ or CD8+ T cells sorted from blood, taken in a trial of the OX40 agonist ivuxolimab. CDR3: CASSESGGSFSYEQYF. In DNA, the CDR3 is TGCGCCAGCAGTGAGTCGGGGGGCTCCTTCTCCTACGAGCAGTACTTC.